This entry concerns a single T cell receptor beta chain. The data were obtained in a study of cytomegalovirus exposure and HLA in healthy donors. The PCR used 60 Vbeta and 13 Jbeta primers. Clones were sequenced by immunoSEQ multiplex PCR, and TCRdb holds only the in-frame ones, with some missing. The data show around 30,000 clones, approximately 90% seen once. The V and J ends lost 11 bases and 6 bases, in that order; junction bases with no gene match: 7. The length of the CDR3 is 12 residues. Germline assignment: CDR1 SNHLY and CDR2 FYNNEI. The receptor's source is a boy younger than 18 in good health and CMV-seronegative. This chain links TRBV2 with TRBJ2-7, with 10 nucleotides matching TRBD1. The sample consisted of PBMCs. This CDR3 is CARGTGDGEQYF. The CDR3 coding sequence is TGTGCCCGGGGGACAGGGGATGGCGAGCAGTACTTC.